The TCR beta chain described here comes from a study of CD8+ T cells in alopecia areata. Study details: Treated patients were given oral tofacitinib, which was dosed at 5 to 10 mg twice daily.

Treatment reported: oral pan-JAK inhibitor, 5-10 mg twice daily. CDR3 length: 11 amino acids. Trimming left V 4 bases short and J 2 bases short, with 1 base between. Per the germline V gene, CDR1 is PRHDT and CDR2 is FYEKMQ (reference sequence). The authors extracted RNA and reverse transcribed it into cDNA as the sequencing template. Profiled with immunoSEQ multiplex PCR; TCRdb holds only in-frame clones, not every one. This table has 150,000 or so clones, about 59% appearing once. Findings of the study overall: In lesional scalp, particularly from alopecia totalis/universalis, clonality was higher than in normal scalp.

This clone was seen a few times. Antigen specificity is unknown. This specimen was CD8+ T cells sorted from blood, taken at week 4, from a patient treated with tofacitinib. The TCR sequence derives from a human donor with alopecia areata. The rearrangement links TRBV13 to TRBJ2-3; D not resolved. The CDR3 nucleotides are TGTGCCAGCAGCTACACAGATACGCAGTATTTT. Its protein is CASSYTDTQYF.